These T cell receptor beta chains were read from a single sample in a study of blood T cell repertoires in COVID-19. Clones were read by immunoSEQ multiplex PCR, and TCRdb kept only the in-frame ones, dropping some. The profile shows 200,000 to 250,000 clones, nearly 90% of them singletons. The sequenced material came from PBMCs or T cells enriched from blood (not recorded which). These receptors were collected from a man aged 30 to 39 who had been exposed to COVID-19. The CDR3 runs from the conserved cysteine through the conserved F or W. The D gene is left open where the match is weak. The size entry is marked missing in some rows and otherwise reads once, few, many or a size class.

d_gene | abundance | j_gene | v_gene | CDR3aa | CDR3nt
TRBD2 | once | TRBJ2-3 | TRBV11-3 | CASSDVSGGTDTQYF | TGTGCCAGCAGCGACGTTAGCGGGGGCACAGATACGCAGTATTTT
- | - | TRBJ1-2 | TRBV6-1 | CASSDASRGVVMGYTF | TGTGCCAGCAGTGATGCCTCCCGAGGTGTGGTAATGGGCTACACCTTC
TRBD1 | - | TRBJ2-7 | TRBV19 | CASSTNQGAAAQYF | TGTGCCAGTAGTACAAATCAGGGGGCGGCTGCGCAGTACTTC
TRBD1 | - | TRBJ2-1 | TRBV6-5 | CATSGTGFYEQFF | TGTGCCACGTCCGGGACAGGGTTCTATGAGCAGTTCTTC
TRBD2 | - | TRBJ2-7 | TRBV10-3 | CAISGTSGGAGEQYF | TGTGCCATCAGCGGGACTAGCGGGGGGGCCGGTGAGCAGTACTTC
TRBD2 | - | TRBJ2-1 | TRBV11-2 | CASSLDSLAGIYNEQFF | TGTGCCAGCAGCTTAGATTCCCTAGCGGGGATCTACAATGAGCAGTTCTTC
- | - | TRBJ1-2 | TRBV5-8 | CASIREIYYGYTF | TGTGCCAGCATCCGGGAAATATACTATGGCTACACCTTC
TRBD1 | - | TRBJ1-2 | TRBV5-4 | CASSSTRLGGGDGYTF | TGTGCCAGCAGCTCAACCCGGTTAGGGGGCGGCGATGGCTACACCTTC
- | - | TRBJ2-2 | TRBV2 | CASSASGGLGFWTGELFF | TGTGCCAGCAGTGCCTCAGGGGGACTAGGTTTTTGGACCGGGGAGCTGTTTTTT
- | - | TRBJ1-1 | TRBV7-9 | CASSSYTRNTEAFF | TGTGCCAGCAGCTCATACACAAGGAACACTGAAGCTTTCTTT
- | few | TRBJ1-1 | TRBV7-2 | CASRVEGGYDTEAFF | TGTGCCAGCAGGGTAGAGGGAGGGTATGACACTGAAGCTTTCTTT
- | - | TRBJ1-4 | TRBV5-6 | CASSGGAGEEKLFF | TGTGCCAGCAGTGGAGGAGCGGGGGAGGAAAAACTGTTTTTT
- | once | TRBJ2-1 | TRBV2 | CASSVLAGVNEQFF | TGTGCCAGCAGTGTTTTAGCAGGGGTCAATGAGCAGTTCTTC
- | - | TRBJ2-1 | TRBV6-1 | CASRETLSGSYNEQFF | TGTGCCAGCAGGGAAACCTTATCCGGCTCCTACAATGAGCAGTTCTTC
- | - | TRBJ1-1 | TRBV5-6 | CASSLAWYRGTEAFF | TGTGCCAGCAGCTTGGCGTGGTATAGGGGCACTGAAGCTTTCTTT
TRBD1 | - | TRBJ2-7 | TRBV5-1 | CASSTEGASNEQYF | TGCGCCAGCAGTACCGAGGGGGCTTCAAACGAGCAGTACTTC
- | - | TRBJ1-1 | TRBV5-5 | CASSPTPVGVTEAFF | TGTGCCAGCAGCCCCACCCCAGTAGGGGTGACTGAAGCTTTCTTT
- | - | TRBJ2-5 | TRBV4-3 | CASSQEQGAETQYF | TGCGCCAGCAGCCAAGAGCAAGGGGCTGAGACCCAGTACTTC
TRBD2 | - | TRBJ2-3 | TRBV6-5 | CASSYSGTTSTDTQYF | TGTGCCAGCAGTTACTCTGGGACTACCTCCACAGATACGCAGTATTTT
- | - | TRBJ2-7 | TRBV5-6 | CASSLVGRGLYEQYF | TGTGCCAGCAGCTTGGTGGGCAGGGGTCTCTACGAGCAGTACTTC
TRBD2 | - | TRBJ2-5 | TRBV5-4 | CASTVSGGVGETQYF | TGTGCCAGCACCGTTAGCGGGGGTGTAGGAGAGACCCAGTACTTC
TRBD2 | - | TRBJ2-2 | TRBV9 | CASSVRPSGGAANTGELFF | TGTGCCAGCAGCGTACGTCCGAGCGGGGGGGCCGCGAACACCGGGGAGCTGTTTTTT
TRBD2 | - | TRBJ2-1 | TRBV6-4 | CASSESAGTSNEQFF | TGTGCCAGCAGTGAATCCGCCGGGACTAGCAATGAGCAGTTCTTC
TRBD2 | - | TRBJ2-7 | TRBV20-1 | CSASRGRGYEQYF | TGCAGTGCTAGTCGGGGGAGGGGCTACGAGCAGTACTTC
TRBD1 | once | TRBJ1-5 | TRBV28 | CASSLSRQGAGNQPQHF | TGTGCCAGCAGTTTATCCCGACAGGGGGCGGGCAATCAGCCCCAGCATTTT
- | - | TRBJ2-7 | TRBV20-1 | CSASQDYEQYF | TGCAGTGCTAGTCAGGACTACGAGCAGTACTTC
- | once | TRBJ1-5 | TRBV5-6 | CASSLGTARLGPQHF | TGTGCCAGCAGCTTGGGGACAGCCCGGCTTGGGCCCCAGCATTTT
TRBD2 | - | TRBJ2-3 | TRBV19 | CASSSYSGDTDTQYF | TGTGCCAGTAGTTCCTACAGCGGGGACACAGATACGCAGTATTTT
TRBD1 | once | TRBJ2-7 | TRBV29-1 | CSVGDRAYEQYF | TGCAGCGTTGGGGACAGGGCCTACGAGCAGTACTTC
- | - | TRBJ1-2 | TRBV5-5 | CASSLVTFGYTF | TGTGCCAGCAGCTTGGTTACTTTTGGCTACACCTTC
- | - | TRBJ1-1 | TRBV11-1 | CASSLVRGSDTEAFF | TGTGCCAGCAGCTTAGTTAGGGGATCGGACACTGAAGCTTTCTTT
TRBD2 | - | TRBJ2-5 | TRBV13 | CASSLGLARQETQYF | TGTGCCAGCAGCTTGGGACTAGCGCGACAAGAGACCCAGTACTTC
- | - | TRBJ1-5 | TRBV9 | CASSVGWDNRNQPQHF | TGTGCCAGCAGCGTAGGATGGGACAATCGCAATCAGCCCCAGCATTTT
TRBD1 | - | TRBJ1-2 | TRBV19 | CASRTLQGALGYGYTF | TGTGCCAGCAGGACGCTACAGGGGGCGCTGGGCTATGGCTACACCTTC
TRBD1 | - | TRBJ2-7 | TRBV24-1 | CATKVWTGDYEQYF | TGTGCCACCAAAGTATGGACAGGTGACTACGAGCAGTACTTC
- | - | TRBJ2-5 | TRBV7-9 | CASSPAGSGETQYF | TGTGCCAGCAGCCCAGCAGGGTCCGGGGAGACCCAGTACTTC
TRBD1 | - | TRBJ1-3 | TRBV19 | CASSTTGGSSGNTIYF | TGTGCCAGTAGCACAACAGGGGGGAGCTCTGGAAACACCATATATTTT
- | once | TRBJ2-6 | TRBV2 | CASSVSPPTSGANVLTF | TGTGCCAGCAGTGTATCACCGCCAACTTCTGGGGCCAACGTCCTGACTTTC
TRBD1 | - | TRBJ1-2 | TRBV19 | CASSRPGTGDYGYTF | TGTGCCAGTAGTCGCCCCGGGACAGGAGACTATGGCTACACCTTC
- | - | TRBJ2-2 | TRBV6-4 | CASSQDSPNTGELFF | TGTGCCAGCAGTCAGGACAGTCCGAACACCGGGGAGCTGTTTTTT